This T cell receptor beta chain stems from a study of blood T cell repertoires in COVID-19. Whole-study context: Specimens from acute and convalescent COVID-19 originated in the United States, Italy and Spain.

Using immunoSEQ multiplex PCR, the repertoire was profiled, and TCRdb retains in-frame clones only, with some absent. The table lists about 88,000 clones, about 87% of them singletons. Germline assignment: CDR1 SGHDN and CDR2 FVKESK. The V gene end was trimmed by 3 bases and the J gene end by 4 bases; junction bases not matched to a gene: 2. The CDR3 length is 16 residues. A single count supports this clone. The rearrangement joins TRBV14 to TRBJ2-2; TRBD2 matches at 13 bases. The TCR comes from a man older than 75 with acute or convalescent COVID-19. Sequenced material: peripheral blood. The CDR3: CASSHGTSGTTGELFF. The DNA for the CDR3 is TGTGCCAGCAGCCACGGGACTAGCGGGACCACCGGGGAGCTGTTTTTT.